The 19 T cell receptor beta chains below were found in one sample sequenced in a study of T cells in tuberculosis. Sequenced by immunoSEQ multiplex PCR; TCRdb stores in-frame clones only, minus some. The table shows approximately 35,000 clones, with approximately 97% occurring only once. The specimen was PBMCs. The receptors were sampled from a donor aged 10-29 years with latent tuberculosis or without tuberculosis infection.

This sequence joins TRBV7-2 and TRBJ2-5; no clear D. Germline values: CDR1 SGHTA, CDR2 FQGNSA. The ends were cut back, 1 base at V and 2 bases at J, with 11 bases in the middle. This CDR3 is 15 amino acids long. CDR3 in DNA: TGTGCCAGCAGCTTAGGGGCCCCTGTACAAGAGACCCAGTACTTC. As protein: CASSLGAPVQETQYF.

The CDR3 DNA reads TGCGCCAGCAGCCTTAGGGACAGGGATGGCGAGCAGTACTTC. This sequence encodes CASSLRDRDGEQYF. The rearrangement joins TRBV5-1 to TRBJ2-7; TRBD1 agrees at 9 bases. This CDR3 contains 14 residues. J gave up 6 bases and V 4 bases, and 8 bases lay outside the gene matches. Germline V gives CDR1 SGHRS, CDR2 YFSETQ.

The chain recombines TRBV6-1 with TRBJ1-2; tentatively, D is TRBD1 (5 bases). CDR3 length: 13 amino acids. Germline V gene sequence: CDR1 MNHNS, CDR2 SASEGT. The ends were cut back, 4 bases at V and 4 bases at J, with 10 bases in the middle. CDR3 sequence: CASSGEGLYGYTF. In nucleotides, the CDR3 is TGTGCCAGCAGTGGGGAGGGACTCTATGGCTACACCTTC.

The chain recombines TRBV10-2 with TRBJ2-1, with D perhaps matching TRBD2 (6 bases). V was clipped by 3 bases and J by 2 bases, with 11 bases between them. The CDR3 totals 15 residues. The germline gives CDR1 WSHSY, CDR2 SAAADI. The CDR3 is CASSDLAYAYNEQFF. The DNA for the CDR3 is TGCGCCAGCAGTGACCTAGCGTACGCCTACAATGAGCAGTTCTTC.

The chain has TRBV6-5 and TRBJ2-1; TRBD1 matches 7 bases. Germline CDR1 is MNHEY and CDR2 is SVGAGI. This CDR3 comprises 16 residues. J was trimmed by 0 bases and V by 4 bases; bases with no gene match: 6. CDR3 coding DNA: TGTGCCAGCAGTTCATCGGGACAGAGCTCCTACAATGAGCAGTTCTTC. As protein: CASSSSGQSSYNEQFF.

This clone appeared a single time. The chain employs TRBV28 and TRBJ1-2; TRBD1 matches at 9 bases. This CDR3 has 16 amino acids. Germline values: CDR1 MDHEN, CDR2 SYDVKM. V dropped 6 bases and J dropped 2; count of bases not matched to a gene: 10. The CDR3 DNA sequence: TGTGCCAGCAGGAAACAGGGGGCGCGGTTGAACTATGGCTACACCTTC. Translation: CASRKQGARLNYGYTF.

The chain has TRBV14 and TRBJ2-1; 7 bases match TRBD1. From germline, CDR1 is SGHDN and CDR2 FVKESK. The V segment lost 6 bases and the J segment 12 bases; nucleotides outside the gene matches: 5. The CDR3 totals 11 residues. CDR3 loop: CASSPGQTQFF. The CDR3 nucleotides read TGTGCCAGCAGTCCGGGACAGACGCAGTTCTTC.

This clone was counted once. This sequence joins TRBV7-8 and TRBJ2-5; 8 bases match TRBD2. Germline V CDR1 and CDR2: SGHVS, FQNEAQ. The CDR3 has 15 amino acids. V shed 8 bases, J shed 5 bases, and the junction held 13 bases outside the gene matches. The CDR3 DNA reads TGTGCCAGCTCCTCCCCGGGGGGGCCGGGGGAGACCCAGTACTTC. Protein sequence: CASSSPGGPGETQYF. The full variable domain, rest sourced from reference TRBV7-8 and TRBJ2-5, is GAGVSQSPRYKVAKRGQDVALRCDPISGHVSLFWYQQALGQGPEFLTYFQNEAQLDKSGLPSDRFFAERPEGSVSTLKIQRTQQEDSAVYLCASSSPGGPGETQYFGPGTRLLVL.

The chain employs TRBV6-5 and TRBJ2-7; D is perhaps TRBD1 (6 bases). The germline gives CDR1 MNHEY, CDR2 SVGAGI. The CDR3 has 14 amino acids. V dropped 0 bases and J dropped 7 bases, with 13 bases sitting between them. CDR3 loop: CASSYSPGQREQYF. Here the CDR3 DNA reads TGTGCCAGCAGTTACTCCCCCGGACAGAGGGAGCAGTACTTC.

This clone was counted a single time. J is TRBJ1-2 and V is TRBV5-1; 9 nucleotides line up with TRBD1. The CDR3 has 14 amino acids. The junction had 2 bases not matched to a gene; V was cut back by 2 bases and J by 3 bases. Per germline, CDR1 SGHRS and CDR2 YFSETQ. CDR3 residues: CASSFTGGDYGYTF. The CDR3 DNA is TGCGCCAGCAGCTTTACAGGGGGCGACTATGGCTACACCTTC.

The genes are TRBV5-1 and TRBJ1-3; possible D gene TRBD1, 6 bases. Between the trimmed V and J ends, which lost 0 bases and 0 bases, there was a span of 25 bases. This CDR3 contains 21 residues. Germline V gene data show CDR1 as SGHRS and CDR2 as YFSETQ. Here the CDR3 DNA reads TGCGCCAGCAGCTTGGCTGGGGGGGGCGCGTCGAAAGGGTACTCTGGAAACACCATATATTTT. As protein: CASSLAGGGASKGYSGNTIYF. The variable domain in full, completed from reference TRBV5-1 and TRBJ1-3, reads KAGVTQTPRYLIKTRGQQVTLSCSPISGHRSVSWYQQTPGQGLQFLFEYFSETQRNKGNFPGRFSGRQFSNSRSEMNVSTLELGDSALYLCASSLAGGGASKGYSGNTIYFGEGSWLTVV.

In DNA form, the CDR3 reads TGTGCCAGCAGCTTTTCTCTCTACGAGCAGTACTTC. This gives the protein CASSFSLYEQYF. The rearrangement links TRBV5-6 to TRBJ2-7, with unresolved D. CDR1 is SGHDT, CDR2 YYEEEE, per germline. Between the trimmed V and J ends, which lost 2 bases and 3 bases, there was a span of 6 bases. The CDR3 has 12 residues.

The count of this clone is one. This chain links TRBV2 with TRBJ2-2; possible D gene TRBD1, 6 bases. The V end lost 4 bases, the J end lost 2 bases, and 14 bases lay between the germline ends. Germline CDR1 SNHLY, CDR2 FYNNEI. The CDR3 has 16 residues. The CDR3 DNA sequence: TGTGCCAGCAGTGCAACAGGGAAGGTTAACACCGGGGAGCTGTTTTTT. This codes for CASSATGKVNTGELFF.

The rearrangement links TRBV28 to TRBJ1-4; D may be TRBD1 (6 bases). This CDR3 comprises 14 residues. V lost 6 bases to trimming and J lost 8 bases, with 16 bases between them. Germline CDR1 reads MDHEN; CDR2 reads SYDVKM. In DNA form, the CDR3 reads TGTGCCAGCAGACCCGGGACACTGCCCGAAAAACTGTTTTTT. It translates to CASRPGTLPEKLFF.

J is TRBJ2-1 and V is TRBV10-3, with D possibly being TRBD2 (6 bases). Germline-derived CDR1 and CDR2 are ENHRY and SYGVKD. Trimming removed 2 bases at V and 2 bases at J, with 10 bases between. This CDR3 region has 15 residues. As DNA, the CDR3 is TGTGCCATCAGTGAGGAAGGGAGGCCCTACAATGAGCAGTTCTTC. As protein: CAISEEGRPYNEQFF.

The CDR3 sequence is CAISELPGQAAKQYF. Written as DNA, the CDR3 is TGTGCCATCAGTGAACTTCCGGGACAGGCGGCGAAGCAGTACTTC. The chain links TRBV10-3 to TRBJ2-7; 8 positions agree with TRBD1. With 3 bases clipped from V and 8 bases from J, the junction kept 12 bases outside the gene matches. Germline CDR1 and CDR2: ENHRY and SYGVKD. The CDR3 length is 15 residues.

This chain links TRBV29-1 with TRBJ1-1; 7 bases agree with TRBD1. Germline V gene sequence: CDR1 SQVTM, CDR2 ANQGSEA. The ends lost 3 bases at V and 5 bases at J; junction bases unmatched: 9. The CDR3 totals 14 residues. CDR3 region: CSVETGTTLTEAFF. The CDR3 DNA reads as TGCAGCGTTGAGACAGGGACGACCTTAACTGAAGCTTTCTTT.

The chain couples TRBV9 to TRBJ1-1; the match to TRBD1 covers 7 bases. Germline V gene sequence: CDR1 SGDLS, CDR2 YYNGEE. The length of the CDR3 is 14 residues. J gave up 2 bases and V 2 bases, and 3 bases lay outside the gene matches. CDR3 bases: TGTGCCAGCAGCGTGACAGGGTCAAACACTGAAGCTTTCTTT. Translating it yields CASSVTGSNTEAFF.

The V call is TRBV7-9, the J call TRBJ1-3; the match to TRBD1 covers 7 bases. Losses at the gene ends were 8 bases for V and 0 bases for J; bases not matched to a gene: 1. The CDR3 is made up of 13 amino acids. The germline V gene has CDR1 SEHNR and CDR2 FQNEAQ (reference sequence). CDR3 sequence reads: CASRDSSGNTIYF. CDR3 coding DNA: TGTGCCAGCCGGGACAGCTCTGGAAACACCATATATTTT.